This T cell receptor (beta chain) appears in the sequencing data of a study of PD-L1 blockade in urothelial cancer. Study summary: Men with urothelial cancer arising in the bladder made up about 85% of the roughly 29 patients. Notes on the study in general: More expansion of tumor-associated blood clones, seen at 3 weeks, marked durable-benefit patients.

V was clipped by 5 bases and J by 6 bases; unmatched bases: 5. CDR1 and CDR2 from the germline V gene are LNHDA and SQIVND (reference sequence). This CDR3 has 15 amino acids. For this clone: The antigen remains undetermined.

The table came from immunoSEQ multiplex PCR; TCRdb's copy has only in-frame clones and leaves some out. The sample lists under 700 clones, around 40% occurring once. Sequenced material: tumor tissue, taken before atezolizumab (anti-PD-L1) treatment. The TCR originated in a man aged 70-80 years with urothelial cancer. The chain links TRBV19 to TRBJ2-1, with TRBD2 matching 12 bases. CDR3 DNA sequence: TGTGCCAGTAGTCCCACTAGCGGGGGGTCCAATGAGCAGTTCTTC. This codes for CASSPTSGGSNEQFF.